The present entry profiles one T cell receptor (beta chain) with its context. The input was around 0.5 ug total RNA; TCR beta cDNA was made from it with a constant-region primer. ARM-PCR, slightly modified, supplied the TCR beta libraries through three nested multiplex PCR rounds. The first two PCR rounds, approximately 11 cycles each, used TRBV1-TRBV30 forward primers and a C-beta reverse primer. A single record per CDR3 protein comes from TCRdb applying MiXCR to the multiplex PCR reads. The sample has tens of thousands of distinct CDR3 sequences, roughly 70% seen once. These data originate in a study of tumor-infiltrating lymphocytes in primary liver carcinoma. Study overall: The patients comprised men and women between the ages of 30 and 69 years.

Without any cell sorting, about 19-30 mg of bulk tissue yielded co-extracted RNA and DNA. The CDR3 runs 13 residues. In germline, CDR1 is SGHDT, CDR2 YYEEEE. V lost 4 bases, J lost 5 bases, and 12 bases lay in between. The sample was liver tumor tissue from sampling region 4. Sample subset: tumor region T4, right-lateral pole. The TCR originated in a man aged 35 to 55 with primary liver carcinoma and hepatitis B virus infection. The chain joins TRBV5-6 to TRBJ2-5; no clear D. Written as DNA, the CDR3 is TGTGCCAGCAGCGCGAACCTAAGGGAGACCCAGTACTTC. It specifies CASSANLRETQYF.